The 19 T cell receptor beta chains below all came from one sample that was sequenced in a study of PD-1 blockade in classical Hodgkin lymphoma. Every patient was affected by relapse after autologous stem cell transplantation, while exposure to brentuximab vedotin was not uniform. The assay was immunoSEQ multiplex PCR, and TCRdb's table has in-frame clones only and misses some. The profile shows 20,000 to 30,000 clones, 69% of them singletons. The specimen comprised peripheral blood mononuclear cells (PBMCs), sampled at baseline. The receptor set was obtained from a human donor with classical Hodgkin lymphoma.

The rearrangement links TRBV2 to TRBJ2-7; D is unresolved. The V and J ends lost 3 bases and 9 bases respectively, with 27 bases between them. Germline CDR1 is SNHLY and CDR2 is FYNNEI. The CDR3 consists of 17 residues. DNA of the CDR3: TGTGCCAGCAGTGATCTAGGCGCTGAGGCCACATTTACGAGGCAGTACTTC. Translation: CASSDLGAEATFTRQYF. The whole variable domain, remainder taken from reference TRBV2 and TRBJ2-7, is EPEVTQTPSHQVTQMGQEVILRCVPISNHLYFYWYRQILGQKVEFLVSFYNNEISEKSEIFDDQFSVERPDGSNFTLKIRSTKLEDSAMYFCASSDLGAEATFTRQYFGPGTRLTVT.

V is TRBV27 and J is TRBJ2-1; 10 nucleotides align to TRBD2. Germline V gene data show CDR1 as MNHEY and CDR2 as SMNVEV (reference sequence). The CDR3 contains 14 residues. The CDR3 loop is CAAKRGGNYNEQFF. For the CDR3, the DNA is TGTGCTGCTAAGCGGGGGGGCAACTACAATGAGCAGTTCTTC.

This clone was found once. The V call is TRBV11-2, the J call TRBJ1-1; possible D gene TRBD1, 5 bases. V shed 1 base and J shed 11 bases, with 14 bases lying between them. The CDR3 is 13 residues long. Germline lookup yields CDR1 SGHAT and CDR2 FQNNGV. The CDR3 nucleotides read TGTGCCAGCAGCTTAGGTGCGGGGCGCGGGGCTTTCTTT. Translation gives CASSLGAGRGAFF.

This clone was counted once. The V gene is TRBV19, the J gene TRBJ1-1, with D uncertain. The germline CDR1 and CDR2 sequences are LNHDA and SQIVND (reference sequence). This CDR3 is built from 12 residues. Trimming cost V 6 bases and J 1 base, with 6 bases left between them. This CDR3 reads CASSRQNTEAFF. The CDR3, as DNA: TGTGCCAGTAGCAGACAGAACACTGAAGCTTTCTTT.

This chain links TRBV7-8 with TRBJ2-2; 9 bases match TRBD2. Germline V gene lookup returns CDR1 SGHVS and CDR2 FQNEAQ. The CDR3 extends over 17 amino acids. Unmatched junction bases numbered 8, after V lost 4 bases and J lost 2 bases. For the CDR3, the DNA is TGTGCCAGCAGCTCAGGCGGCGGGGGGGCCAACACCGGGGAGCTGTTTTTT. It is translated as CASSSGGGGANTGELFF.

This chain joins TRBV10-3 and TRBJ2-4; 11 bases match TRBD2. V dropped 4 bases and J dropped 8; count of bases not matched to a gene: 4. This CDR3 comprises 14 residues. Germline CDR1 is ENHRY and CDR2 is SYGVKD. The CDR3 here is CAISAYSGGDIQYF. The CDR3 DNA sequence: TGTGCCATCAGTGCTTATAGCGGGGGGGACATTCAGTACTTC.

The genes are TRBV6-5 and TRBJ1-1; D is perhaps TRBD1 (5 bases). The germline CDR1 and CDR2 sequences are MNHEY and SVGAGI. The CDR3 extends over 11 amino acids. Deletions cut 11 bases from V and 5 bases from J, with 12 bases between. Here the CDR3 DNA reads TGTGCCGCTGGGGGGTTGACTGAAGCTTTCTTT. Encoded protein: CAAGGLTEAFF.

This sequence joins TRBV4-2 and TRBJ1-3, with D unclear. Germline-derived CDR1 and CDR2 are LGHNA and YNFKEQ. V was pared by 5 bases and J by 0 bases, with 8 bases between. The CDR3 has 14 residues. CDR3 sequence reads: CASSESGSGNTIYF. In DNA, the CDR3 is TGTGCCAGCAGCGAATCAGGCTCTGGAAACACCATATATTTT.

In its sample, this clone was seen a few times. The V gene is TRBV6-1, the J gene TRBJ1-3; D is ambiguous. The CDR3 is 16 amino acids. V lost 0 bases and J 0 bases, leaving 9 bases between the germline ends. In germline, CDR1 is MNHNS, CDR2 SASEGT. CDR3 nucleotide sequence: TGTGCCAGCAGTGAAGCTGTCGGGTACTCTGGAAACACCATATATTTT. Residues: CASSEAVGYSGNTIYF.

This clone appeared a few times. J is TRBJ1-2 and V is TRBV27; D is ambiguous. Between the trimmed V and J ends, which lost 2 bases and 4 bases, there was a span of 11 bases. CDR1 MNHEY and CDR2 SMNVEV come from the germline V gene (reference sequence). This CDR3 has 14 residues. The CDR3 sequence: CASSLIGSTYGYTF. In DNA, the CDR3 is TGTGCCAGCAGTTTAATCGGCAGCACCTATGGCTACACCTTC.

In this sample, this clone is medium-sized. The gene calls are TRBV6-1 and TRBJ2-1; 9 bases agree with TRBD2. CDR3 length: 17 residues. Trimming removed 2 bases from V and 8 bases from J; junction bases left unmatched: 13. CDR1 and CDR2 (germline): MNHNS, SASEGT. The CDR3 DNA reads as TGTGCCAGCAGTGAACTGGCGGGGGGGCCGATAGTTGATGAGCAGTTCTTC. Protein: CASSELAGGPIVDEQFF.

The chain is built from TRBV4-1 and TRBJ2-1; TRBD1 might be the D (6 bases). The CDR3 runs 15 residues. V was pared by 0 bases and J by 4 bases, with 10 bases between. The germline V gene has CDR1 MGHRA and CDR2 YSYEKL. Here the CDR3 DNA reads TGCGCCAGCAGCCAAGATAGGACAGTTTACAATGAGCAGTTCTTC. Protein product: CASSQDRTVYNEQFF.

The chain has TRBV6-6 and TRBJ2-7; D is possibly TRBD1 (6 bases). V was cut by 0 bases and J by 4 bases, with 7 bases left in between. Germline V lookup: CDR1 MNHNY, CDR2 SVGAGI (reference sequence). This CDR3 spans 13 amino acids. The CDR3 DNA sequence: TGTGCCAGCAGTTACTCGACAGGTTACGAGCAGTACTTC. Its protein is CASSYSTGYEQYF.

The chain recombines TRBV5-1 with TRBJ2-7, with D tentatively TRBD2 (6 bases). This CDR3 is 13 amino acids long. V was clipped by 5 bases and J by 6 bases, with 15 bases between them. Per germline, CDR1 SGHRS and CDR2 YFSETQ. DNA for the CDR3: TGCGCCAGCAGGCAAGACCTAGCGAGCGAGCAGTACTTC. It encodes CASRQDLASEQYF.

CDR3 in amino acids: CASSLGANTEAFF. The CDR3 DNA reads as TGCGCCAGCAGCTTGGGGGCGAACACTGAAGCTTTCTTT. The genes are TRBV5-1 and TRBJ1-1, with D unclear. CDR1 SGHRS and CDR2 YFSETQ come from the germline V gene. The CDR3 runs 13 residues. V lost 0 bases to trimming and J lost 1 base, with 4 bases between them.

The genes are TRBV6-5 and TRBJ2-7; weak D call: TRBD1 (6 bases). Germline loops: CDR1 MNHEY, CDR2 SVGAGI. The CDR3 loop spans 12 amino acids. V dropped 5 bases and J dropped 6 bases, with 11 bases sitting between them. CDR3: CASSQGFGEQYF. DNA for the CDR3: TGTGCCAGCAGTCAGGGGTTTGGCGAGCAGTACTTC.

The chain carries TRBV28 and TRBJ2-2; 8 bases are a match to TRBD1. The V gene's germline CDR1 is MDHEN and CDR2 SYDVKM. The CDR3 loop spans 14 amino acids. Trimming at V came to 5 bases and at J to 4 bases, leaving 3 bases not matched to a gene. The CDR3 bases are TGTGCCAGCAGTCTAGGGACAGGCACCGGGGAGCTGTTTTTT. Translation gives CASSLGTGTGELFF.

The sample holds one count of this clone. V and J are TRBV2 and TRBJ1-2; TRBD1 matches at 9 bases. Germline CDR1 and CDR2: SNHLY and FYNNEI. Trimming at V came to 8 bases and at J to 7 bases, leaving 5 bases not matched to a gene. The CDR3 length is 12 residues. This chain's CDR3 is CASGQGISGYTF. The CDR3 coding sequence is TGTGCCAGCGGACAGGGGATTTCTGGCTACACCTTC.

The chain recombines TRBV7-9 with TRBJ2-5, with 10 positions matching TRBD1. V was clipped by 6 bases and J by 11 bases; unmatched bases: 12. This CDR3 has 14 residues. Germline loops: CDR1 SEHNR, CDR2 FQNEAQ (reference sequence). The CDR3 region is CASRAGTGEMEQYF. In DNA form, the CDR3 reads TGTGCCAGCAGGGCCGGGACAGGGGAAATGGAGCAGTACTTC.